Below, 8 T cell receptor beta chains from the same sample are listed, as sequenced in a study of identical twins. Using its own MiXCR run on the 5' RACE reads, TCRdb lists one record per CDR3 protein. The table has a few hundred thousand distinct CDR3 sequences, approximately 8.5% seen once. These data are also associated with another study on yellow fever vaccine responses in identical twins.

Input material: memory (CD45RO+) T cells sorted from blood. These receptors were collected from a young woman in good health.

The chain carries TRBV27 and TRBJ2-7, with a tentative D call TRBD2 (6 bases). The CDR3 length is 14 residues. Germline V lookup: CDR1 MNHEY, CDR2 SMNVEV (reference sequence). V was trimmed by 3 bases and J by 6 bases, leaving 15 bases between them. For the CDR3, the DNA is TGTGCCAGCAGTTTTAATGGCGGGGCCGCCGAGCAGTACTTC. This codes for CASSFNGGAAEQYF.

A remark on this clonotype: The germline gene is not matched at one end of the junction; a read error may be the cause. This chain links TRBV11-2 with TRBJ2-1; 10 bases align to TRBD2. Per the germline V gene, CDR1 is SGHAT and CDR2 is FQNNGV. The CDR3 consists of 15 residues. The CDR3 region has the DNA TGTACCAGCAGCCCACTAGCGGGGACCTACAATGAGCAGTTCTTC. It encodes CTSSPLAGTYNEQFF.

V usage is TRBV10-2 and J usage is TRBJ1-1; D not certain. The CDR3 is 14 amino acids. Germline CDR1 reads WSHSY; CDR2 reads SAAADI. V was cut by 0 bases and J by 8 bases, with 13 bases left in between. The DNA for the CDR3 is TGCGCCAGCAGTGAGTCGTCGGGGAAAGGAGAAGCTTTCTTT. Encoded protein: CASSESSGKGEAFF.

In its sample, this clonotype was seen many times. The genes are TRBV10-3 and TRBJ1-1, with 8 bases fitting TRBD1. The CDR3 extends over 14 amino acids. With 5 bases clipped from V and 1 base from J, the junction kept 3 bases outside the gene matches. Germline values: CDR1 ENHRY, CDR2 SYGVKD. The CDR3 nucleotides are TGTGCCATCAGTCCGGGACAGGCGAACACTGAAGCTTTCTTT. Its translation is CAISPGQANTEAFF.

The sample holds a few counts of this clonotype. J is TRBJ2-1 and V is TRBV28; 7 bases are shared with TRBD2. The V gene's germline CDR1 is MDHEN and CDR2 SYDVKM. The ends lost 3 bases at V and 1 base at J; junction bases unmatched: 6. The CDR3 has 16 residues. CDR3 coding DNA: TGTGCCAGCAGTTTGGACGGCGGGGGATCCTACAATGAGCAGTTCTTC. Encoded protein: CASSLDGGGSYNEQFF.

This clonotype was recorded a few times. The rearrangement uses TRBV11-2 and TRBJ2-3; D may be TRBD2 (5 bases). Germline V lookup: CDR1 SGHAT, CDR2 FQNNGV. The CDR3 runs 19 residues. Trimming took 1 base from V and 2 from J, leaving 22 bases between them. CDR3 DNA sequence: TGTGCCAGCAGCTTAGTACCCCGGGGTTCTAGCAGCGACACAGATACGCAGTATTTT. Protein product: CASSLVPRGSSSDTDTQYF.

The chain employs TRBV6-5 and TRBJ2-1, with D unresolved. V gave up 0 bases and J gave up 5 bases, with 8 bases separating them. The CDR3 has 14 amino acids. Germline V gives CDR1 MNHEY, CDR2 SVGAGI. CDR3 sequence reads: CASSYSRSNNEQFF. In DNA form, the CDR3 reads TGTGCCAGCAGTTACTCGCGGTCCAACAATGAGCAGTTCTTC.

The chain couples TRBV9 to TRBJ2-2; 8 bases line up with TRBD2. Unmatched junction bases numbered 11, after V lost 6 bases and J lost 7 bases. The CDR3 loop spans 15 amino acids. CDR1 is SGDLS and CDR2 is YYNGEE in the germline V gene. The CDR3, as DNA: TGTGCCAGCAAAACTAGCGGCACCCCGGGCGGGGAGCTGTTTTTT. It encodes CASKTSGTPGGELFF.